This T cell receptor beta chain emerged from a study of blood T cells in healthy people across ages. Each donor's blood draw was 8.5 to 10 milliliters of peripheral blood. The second PCR ran about 6 to 11 cycles with a sample-barcoded 5' primer and J-beta primers. TCRdb re-derived calls from the 5' RACE reads in MiXCR, one entry per CDR3 protein. The table has about 800,000 distinct CDR3 sequences, roughly 25% seen once. There are 14 residues in the CDR3. These data were likewise used in another study, on T cells of mothers and their children.

The chain employs TRBV21-1 and TRBJ2-1; TRBD1 is taken as the D call from the table, unchecked against the DNA. TRBV21-1 is a recognized pseudogene. The sample consisted of blood. The receptor comes from a boy younger than 18 in good health. CDR3 DNA: TGTGCCAGCAGCCCGGGAGACAGGGTCAATGAGCAGTTCTTC. This gives the protein CASSPGDRVNEQFF.